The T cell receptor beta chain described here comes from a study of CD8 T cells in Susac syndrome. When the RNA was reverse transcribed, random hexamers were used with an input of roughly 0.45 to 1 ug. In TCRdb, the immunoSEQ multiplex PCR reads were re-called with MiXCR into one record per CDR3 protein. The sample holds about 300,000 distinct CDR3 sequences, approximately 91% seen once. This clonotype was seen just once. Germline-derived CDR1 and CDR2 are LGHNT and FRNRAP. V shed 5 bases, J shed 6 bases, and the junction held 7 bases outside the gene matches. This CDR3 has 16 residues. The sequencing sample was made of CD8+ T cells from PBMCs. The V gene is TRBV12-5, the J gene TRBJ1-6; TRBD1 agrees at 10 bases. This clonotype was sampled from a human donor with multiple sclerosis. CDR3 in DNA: TGTGCTAGTGGTACCAGGGGACAGGGGTCTAATTCACCCCTCCACTTT. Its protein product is CASGTRGQGSNSPLHF.